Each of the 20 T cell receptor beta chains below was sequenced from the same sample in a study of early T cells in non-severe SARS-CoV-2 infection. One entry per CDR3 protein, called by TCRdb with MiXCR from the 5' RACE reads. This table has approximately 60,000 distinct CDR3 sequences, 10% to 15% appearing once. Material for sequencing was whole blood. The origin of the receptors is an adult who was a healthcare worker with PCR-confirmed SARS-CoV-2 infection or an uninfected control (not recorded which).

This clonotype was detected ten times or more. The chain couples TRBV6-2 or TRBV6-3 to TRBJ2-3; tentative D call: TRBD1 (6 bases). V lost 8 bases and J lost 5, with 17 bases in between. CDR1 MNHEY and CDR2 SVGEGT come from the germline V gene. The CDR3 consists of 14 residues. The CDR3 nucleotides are TGTGCCAGCCATGGTCAGGGGATCGGAGATACGCAGTATTTT. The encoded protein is CASHGQGIGDTQYF.

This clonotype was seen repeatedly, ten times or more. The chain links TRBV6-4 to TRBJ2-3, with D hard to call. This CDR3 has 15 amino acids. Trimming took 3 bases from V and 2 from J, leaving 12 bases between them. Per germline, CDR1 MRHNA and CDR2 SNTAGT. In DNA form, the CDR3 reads TGTGCCAGCAGTGAGACGACGGTAAACACAGATACGCAGTATTTT. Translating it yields CASSETTVNTDTQYF.

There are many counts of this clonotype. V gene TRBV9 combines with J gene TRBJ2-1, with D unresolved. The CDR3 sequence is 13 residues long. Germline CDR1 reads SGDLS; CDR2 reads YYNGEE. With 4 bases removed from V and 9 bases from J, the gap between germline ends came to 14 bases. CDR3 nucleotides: TGTGCCAGCAGCCTCCGTACAACTGGTGAGCAGTTCTTC. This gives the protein CASSLRTTGEQFF.

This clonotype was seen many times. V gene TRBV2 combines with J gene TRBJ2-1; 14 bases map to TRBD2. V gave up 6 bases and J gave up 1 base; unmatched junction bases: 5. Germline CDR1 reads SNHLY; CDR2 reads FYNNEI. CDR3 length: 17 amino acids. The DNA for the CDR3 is TGTGCCAGCAGAGGACTAGCGGGAGGAGAATCCTACAATGAGCAGTTCTTC. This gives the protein CASRGLAGGESYNEQFF.

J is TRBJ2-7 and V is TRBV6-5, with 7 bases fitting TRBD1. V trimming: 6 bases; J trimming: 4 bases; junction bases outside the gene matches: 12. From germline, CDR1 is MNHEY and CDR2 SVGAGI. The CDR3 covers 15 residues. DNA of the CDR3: TGTGCCAGCAGAAGACCCGGGACAGCGTTATACGAGCAGTACTTC. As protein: CASRRPGTALYEQYF.

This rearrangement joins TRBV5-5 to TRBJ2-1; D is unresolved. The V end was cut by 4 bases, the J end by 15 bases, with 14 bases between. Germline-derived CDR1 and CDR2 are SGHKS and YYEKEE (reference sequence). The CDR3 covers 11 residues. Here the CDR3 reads CASSDRKSLFF. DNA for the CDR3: TGTGCCAGCAGCGACCGGAAGAGTCTGTTCTTC.

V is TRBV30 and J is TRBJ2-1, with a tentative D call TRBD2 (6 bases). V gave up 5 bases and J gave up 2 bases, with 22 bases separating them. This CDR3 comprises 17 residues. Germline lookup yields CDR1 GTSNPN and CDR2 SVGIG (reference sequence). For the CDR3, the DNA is TGTGCCTGGGACAAGGACGGACGGGACTTTGCCTACAATGAGCAGTTCTTC. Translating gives CAWDKDGRDFAYNEQFF.

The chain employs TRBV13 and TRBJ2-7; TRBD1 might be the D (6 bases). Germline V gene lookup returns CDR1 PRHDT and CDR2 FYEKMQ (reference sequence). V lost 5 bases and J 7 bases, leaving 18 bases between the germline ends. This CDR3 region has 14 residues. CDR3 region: CASSPRDTVWEQYF. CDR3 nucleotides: TGTGCCAGCAGCCCCCGGGACACCGTGTGGGAGCAGTACTTC.

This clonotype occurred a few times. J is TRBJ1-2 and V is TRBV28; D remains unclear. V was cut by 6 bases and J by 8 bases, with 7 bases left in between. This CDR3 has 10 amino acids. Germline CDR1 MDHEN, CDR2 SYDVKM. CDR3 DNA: TGTGCCAGCAGCCTAGACGGCTACACCTTC. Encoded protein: CASSLDGYTF.

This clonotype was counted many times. The CDR3 DNA reads TGCGCCAGCAGCTTCCGGCGACTCGCCCCAGATACGCAGTATTTT. It encodes CASSFRRLAPDTQYF. This chain joins TRBV5-1 and TRBJ2-3, with D unclear. Trimming shortened V by 2 bases and J by 4 bases, and 14 bases separated the two germline ends. Germline CDR1 reads SGHRS; CDR2 reads YFSETQ. This CDR3 region has 15 residues.

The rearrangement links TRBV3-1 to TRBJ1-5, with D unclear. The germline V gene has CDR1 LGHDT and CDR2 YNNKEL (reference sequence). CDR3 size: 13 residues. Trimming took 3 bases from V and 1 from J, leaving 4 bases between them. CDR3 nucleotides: TGTGCCAGCAGCCAGAACAGCAATCAGCCCCAGCATTTT. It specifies CASSQNSNQPQHF.

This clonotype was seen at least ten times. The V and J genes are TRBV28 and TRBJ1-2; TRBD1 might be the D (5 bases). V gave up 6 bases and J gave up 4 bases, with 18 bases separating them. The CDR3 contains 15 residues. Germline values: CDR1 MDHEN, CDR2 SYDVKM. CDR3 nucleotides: TGTGCCAGCAGCTTAGGAGGGGCCAATGTCTATGGCTACACCTTC. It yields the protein CASSLGGANVYGYTF.

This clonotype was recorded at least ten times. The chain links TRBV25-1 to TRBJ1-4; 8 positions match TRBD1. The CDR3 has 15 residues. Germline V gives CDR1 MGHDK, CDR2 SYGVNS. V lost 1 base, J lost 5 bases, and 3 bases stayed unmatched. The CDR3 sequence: CASSEWTGPNEKLFF. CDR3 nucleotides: TGTGCCAGCAGTGAATGGACAGGGCCAAATGAAAAACTGTTTTTT. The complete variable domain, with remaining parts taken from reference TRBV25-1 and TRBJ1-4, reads EADIYQTPRYLVIGTGKKITLECSQTMGHDKMYWYQQDPGMELHLIHYSYGVNSTEKGDLSSESTVSRIRTEHFPLTLESARPSHTSQYLCASSEWTGPNEKLFFGSGTQLSVL.

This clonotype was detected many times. In DNA form, the CDR3 reads TGTGCCAGCAGTTTATTGGAGGGAGTGGGCGAGCAGTACTTC. This sequence encodes CASSLLEGVGEQYF. This chain uses TRBV27 with TRBJ2-7; D is possibly TRBD2 (6 bases). From germline, CDR1 is MNHEY and CDR2 SMNVEV (reference sequence). The V end lost 1 base, the J end lost 6 bases, and 13 bases lay between the germline ends. This CDR3 spans 14 amino acids.

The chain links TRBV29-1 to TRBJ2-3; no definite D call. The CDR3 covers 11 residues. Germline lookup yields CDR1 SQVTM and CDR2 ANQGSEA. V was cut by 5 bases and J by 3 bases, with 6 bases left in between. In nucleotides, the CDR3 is TGCAGCGTTAAACGTACAGATACGCAGTATTTT. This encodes CSVKRTDTQYF.

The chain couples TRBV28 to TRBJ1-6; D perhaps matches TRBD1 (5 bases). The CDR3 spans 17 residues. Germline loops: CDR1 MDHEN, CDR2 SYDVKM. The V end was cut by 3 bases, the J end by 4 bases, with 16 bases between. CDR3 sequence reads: CASSFLRRGGYNSPLHF. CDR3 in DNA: TGTGCCAGCAGTTTCCTCCGAAGGGGAGGGTATAATTCACCCCTCCACTTT.

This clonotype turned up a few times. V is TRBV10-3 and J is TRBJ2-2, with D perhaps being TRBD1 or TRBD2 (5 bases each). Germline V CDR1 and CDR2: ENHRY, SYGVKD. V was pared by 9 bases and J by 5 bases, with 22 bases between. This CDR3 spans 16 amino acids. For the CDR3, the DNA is TGTGCCATAAGAACCGTGACGGGACCAAGGACCGGGGAGCTGTTTTTT. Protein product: CAIRTVTGPRTGELFF.

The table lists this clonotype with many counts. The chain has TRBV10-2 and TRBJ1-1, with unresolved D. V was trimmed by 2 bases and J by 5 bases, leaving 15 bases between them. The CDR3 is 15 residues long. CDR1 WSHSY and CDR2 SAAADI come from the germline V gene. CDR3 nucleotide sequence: TGCGCCAGCAGTGAGGGGAGATGGGGTGGAACTGAAGCTTTCTTT. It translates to CASSEGRWGGTEAFF.

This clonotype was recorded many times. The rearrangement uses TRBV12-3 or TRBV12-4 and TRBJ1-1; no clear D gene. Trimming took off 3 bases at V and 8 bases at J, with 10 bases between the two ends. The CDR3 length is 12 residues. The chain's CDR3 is CASSLEGPEAFF. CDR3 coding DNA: TGTGCCAGCAGTTTGGAGGGCCCAGAAGCTTTCTTT.

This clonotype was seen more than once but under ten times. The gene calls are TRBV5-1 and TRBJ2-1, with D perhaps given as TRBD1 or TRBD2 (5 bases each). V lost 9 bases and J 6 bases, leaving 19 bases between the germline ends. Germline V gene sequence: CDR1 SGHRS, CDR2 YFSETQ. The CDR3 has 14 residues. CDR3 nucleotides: TGCGCCACCTCTCTCGGGACGGGAACCAATGAGCAGTTCTTC. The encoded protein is CATSLGTGTNEQFF.